This TCR beta chain was sequenced in a study of T cells in Graves' hyperthyroidism and ophthalmopathy. Findings of the study overall: Blood held most thyroid clonotypes expanded above 0.001 frequency.

This clonotype came up many times. Its antigen is unknown. V was pared by 4 bases and J by 7 bases, with 6 bases of the junction left unmatched. From germline, CDR1 is SGHRS and CDR2 YFSETQ. This CDR3 is built from 14 residues. Researchers amplified the TCR beta CDR3 regions from RNA transcripts. First-round RT-PCR targeting the TCR CDR3 was performed with the HTBI primer set. TCRdb re-called the multiplex PCR reads through MiXCR, storing one row per CDR3 protein. The sample lists roughly 500,000 distinct CDR3 sequences, about 43% occurring once. The sample consisted of peripheral blood or thyroid tissue (not recorded which). The TCR comes from an adult woman with Graves' disease, either hyperthyroidism or ophthalmopathy (not recorded which). This chain connects TRBV5-1 to TRBJ1-2; TRBD1 aligns across 11 bases. The CDR3 is CASSAGQGAGGYTF. In DNA form, the CDR3 reads TGCGCCAGCAGCGCTGGACAGGGGGCTGGTGGCTACACCTTC.